The 22 T cell receptor beta chains in this list originate from one sample, sequenced in a study of blood T cell repertoires in COVID-19. Clones were sequenced by immunoSEQ multiplex PCR, and TCRdb holds only the in-frame ones, with some missing. The sample carries 100,000 to 150,000 clones, 85% to 90% recorded once. Sequenced input: peripheral blood. The source of these receptors is a man in his sixties or seventies with active COVID-19.

As regards this clone: A read error may produce the germline difference seen at one junction end. The chain couples TRBV5-4 to TRBJ2-7; TRBD1 might be the D (6 bases). The CDR3 is 12 amino acids. The germline gives CDR1 SGHNT, CDR2 YYREEE (reference sequence). CDR3: CASSLDDGTPTF. CDR3 in DNA: TGTGCCAGCAGCTTGGATGATGGGACACCCACTTTC.

The chain uses TRBV7-2 and TRBJ2-7; TRBD2 matches 8 bases. In germline, CDR1 is SGHTA, CDR2 FQGNSA. This CDR3 contains 13 residues. V lost 4 bases, J lost 4 bases, and 3 bases stayed unmatched. The CDR3 region has the DNA TGTGCCAGCAGCTCCGGGGGGGATTACGAGCAGTACTTC. Its protein is CASSSGGDYEQYF.

In nucleotides, the CDR3 is TGCGCCAGCAGCCCCACGGGGACACCTAGGGGCAATGAGCAGTTCTTC. Its translation: CASSPTGTPRGNEQFF. This rearrangement joins TRBV5-1 to TRBJ2-1; tentative D call: TRBD1 (6 bases). The ends were cut back, 4 bases at V and 6 bases at J, with 20 bases in the middle. The CDR3 has 16 amino acids. The germline V gene has CDR1 SGHRS and CDR2 YFSETQ.

The chain links TRBV15 to TRBJ2-3; possible D gene TRBD2, 6 bases. The V gene lost 4 bases and the J gene lost 4 bases, with 18 bases spanning the gap. The CDR3 length is 16 residues. Germline CDR1 and CDR2: LNHNV and YYDKDF (reference sequence). The CDR3 is CATSTPGRELSDTQYF. The CDR3 DNA is TGTGCCACCAGCACCCCGGGACGGGAGCTCTCAGATACGCAGTATTTT.

Only one count was recorded for this clone. The chain has TRBV6-5 and TRBJ1-2, with TRBD1 matching over 7 bases. CDR3 length equals 14 residues. Germline V gives CDR1 MNHEY, CDR2 SVGAGI. The ends lost 5 bases at V and 7 bases at J; junction bases unmatched: 10. CDR3 in DNA: TGTGCCAGCAGTCCCTGGGACAGTATCAGTGGCTACACCTTC. Translating it yields CASSPWDSISGYTF.

The chain combines TRBV21-1 with TRBJ2-7; the table's D call, TRBD1, has no DNA check behind it. TRBV21-1 is assigned pseudogene status. The CDR3 is 15 residues long. The CDR3 spells CASSKLGQGSYEQYF. CDR3 nucleotide sequence: TGTGCCAGCAGCAAATTGGGACAGGGATCCTACGAGCAGTACTTC.

The rearrangement uses TRBV27 and TRBJ1-5; D unresolved. The CDR3 loop spans 13 amino acids. CDR1 and CDR2 (germline): MNHEY, SMNVEV (reference sequence). Trimming removed 6 bases from V and 5 bases from J, with 11 bases in between. The CDR3 DNA reads as TGTGCCAGCAGACCCGGACTTGATCAGCCCCAGCATTTT. This encodes CASRPGLDQPQHF.

This CDR3 is CASSPLAGATDTQYF. The CDR3 DNA reads TGTGCCAGCAGCCCCCTCGCGGGGGCCACAGATACGCAGTATTTT. The chain combines TRBV9 with TRBJ2-3; possibly TRBD2 for D (7 bases). The germline V and J ends were trimmed by 4 bases and 2 bases, with 14 bases remaining between them. The CDR3 length is 15 residues. Germline assignment: CDR1 SGDLS and CDR2 YYNGEE. The full variable domain, completed using reference TRBV9 and TRBJ2-3, is DSGVTQTPKHLITATGQRVTLRCSPRSGDLSVYWYQQSLDQGLQFLIQYYNGEERAKGNILERFSAQQFPDLHSELNLSSLELGDSALYFCASSPLAGATDTQYFGPGTRLTVL.

The chain carries TRBV18 and TRBJ1-1, with unresolved D. Germline lookup yields CDR1 KGHSH and CDR2 LQKENI. The CDR3 is made up of 13 amino acids. Trimming took off 3 bases at V and 1 base at J, with 6 bases between the two ends. The chain's CDR3 is CASSPRRNTEAFF. The CDR3 nucleotides are TGTGCCAGCTCACCGAGGAGGAACACTGAAGCTTTCTTT. Based on the CDR3 plus reference TRBV18 and TRBJ1-1, the full variable domain is NAGVMQNPRHLVRRRGQEARLRCSPMKGHSHVYWYRQLPEEGLKFMVYLQKENIIDESGMPKERFSAEFPKEGPSILRIQQVVRGDSAAYFCASSPRRNTEAFFGQGTRLTVV.

The chain has TRBV5-4 and TRBJ2-1; 10 positions match TRBD2. CDR1 is SGHNT, CDR2 YYREEE, per germline (reference sequence). Trimming took 5 bases from V and 3 from J; bases not matched to a gene: 5. The CDR3 runs to 15 residues. For the CDR3, the DNA is TGTGCCAGCAGACAAGCGGGAGGGAACTACAATGAGCAGTTCTTC. This encodes CASRQAGGNYNEQFF.

The V and J genes are TRBV5-5 and TRBJ1-5; D gene ambiguous. The germline V and J ends were trimmed by 1 base and 6 bases, with 5 bases remaining between them. Germline CDR1 SGHKS, CDR2 YYEKEE (reference sequence). This CDR3 comprises 12 residues. CDR3 nucleotides: TGTGCCAGCAGCTTGTCGGGTCAGCCCCAGCATTTT. Translating it yields CASSLSGQPQHF.

This chain uses TRBV7-3 with TRBJ2-2; 12 positions agree with TRBD2. The CDR3 totals 14 residues. Germline V gene data show CDR1 as SGHTA and CDR2 as FQGTGA. V gave up 8 bases and J gave up 6 bases; unmatched junction bases: 4. The CDR3 DNA sequence: TGTGCCAGCGGCAGACTAGCGGGAGCCGGGGAGCTGTTTTTT. Its protein product is CASGRLAGAGELFF. Supplemented by reference TRBV7-3 and TRBJ2-2, the full variable domain reads GAGVSQTPSNKVTEKGKYVELRCDPISGHTALYWYRQSLGQGPEFLIYFQGTGAADDSGLPNDRFFAVRPEGSVSTLKIQRTERGDSAVYLCASGRLAGAGELFFGEGSRLTVL.

V is TRBV5-1 and J is TRBJ2-1; TRBD1 matches at 9 bases. Germline lookup yields CDR1 SGHRS and CDR2 YFSETQ. The CDR3 loop spans 20 amino acids. The V gene end was trimmed by 2 bases and the J gene end by 0 bases; junction bases not matched to a gene: 15. CDR3 DNA: TGCGCCAGCAGCTTCCCCGGCAGGACAGGGGAGAAAAGCTCCTACAATGAGCAGTTCTTC. Translation gives CASSFPGRTGEKSSYNEQFF.

The genes are TRBV5-1 and TRBJ2-1; 7 positions match TRBD2. The CDR3 runs 14 residues. Germline V CDR1 and CDR2: SGHRS, YFSETQ. After removal of 4 bases from V and 5 bases from J, the junction contained 6 bases not matched to a gene. Here the CDR3 DNA reads TGCGCCAGCAGCCCCGGGACTACGCACAATGAGCAGTTCTTC. It codes for CASSPGTTHNEQFF.

This sequence joins TRBV18 and TRBJ2-5; 9 bases fit TRBD2. Germline V lookup: CDR1 KGHSH, CDR2 LQKENI. With V trimmed by 6 bases and J by 3 bases, 5 bases remained unmatched. The length of the CDR3 is 14 residues. The CDR3 loop reads CASSPSGAEETQYF. The CDR3 nucleotides are TGTGCCAGCTCCCCTAGCGGGGCAGAAGAGACCCAGTACTTC.

This rearrangement joins TRBV6-2 or TRBV6-3 to TRBJ2-5, with 7 bases aligning to TRBD1. V gave up 2 bases and J gave up 2 bases; unmatched junction bases: 14. The CDR3 is made up of 18 amino acids. Per the germline V gene, CDR1 is MNHEY and CDR2 is SVGEGT. The CDR3 spells CASSYPLSRGLPQETQYF. CDR3 nucleotides: TGTGCCAGCAGTTACCCCCTATCCAGGGGGTTGCCACAAGAGACCCAGTACTTC.

The chain is built from TRBV5-8 and TRBJ2-6; 7 bases match TRBD1. CDR1 is SGHTS, CDR2 YDEGEE, per germline. Trimming took 0 bases from V and 0 from J; bases not matched to a gene: 9. The CDR3 consists of 19 residues. CDR3 sequence reads: CASSLEGQGVLSGANVLTF. The DNA for the CDR3 is TGTGCCAGCAGCTTGGAGGGGCAGGGGGTGCTCTCTGGGGCCAACGTCCTGACTTTC.

V usage is TRBV2 and J usage is TRBJ2-3; D remains ambiguous. Germline CDR1 and CDR2: SNHLY and FYNNEI. This CDR3 comprises 12 residues. V lost 6 bases and J 0 bases, leaving 4 bases between the germline ends. The CDR3 sequence is CASRTSTDTQYF. The CDR3 DNA sequence: TGTGCCAGCAGAACTAGCACAGATACGCAGTATTTT.

Here the CDR3 DNA reads TGTGCCACCAGCAGAGACCTTGTCGGGCAAGAGACCCAGTACTTC. Amino acids: CATSRDLVGQETQYF. V gene TRBV15 combines with J gene TRBJ2-5, with unresolved D. CDR3 length: 15 amino acids. Per the germline V gene, CDR1 is LNHNV and CDR2 is YYDKDF (reference sequence). Trimming pared 0 bases from V and 2 bases from J, leaving 10 bases between.

The chain couples TRBV7-9 to TRBJ2-7; tentatively, D is TRBD2 (6 bases). Trimming took 5 bases from V and 5 from J, leaving 10 bases between them. Germline CDR1 and CDR2: SEHNR and FQNEAQ (reference sequence). This CDR3 contains 12 residues. The CDR3 here is CASSQTGDEQYF. The CDR3 DNA sequence: TGTGCCAGCAGCCAGACGGGGGACGAGCAGTACTTC.

V and J are TRBV29-1 and TRBJ2-7, with 7 bases lining up with TRBD2. The V gene end was trimmed by 4 bases and the J gene end by 3 bases; junction bases not matched to a gene: 6. The CDR3 totals 13 residues. Germline assignment: CDR1 SQVTM and CDR2 ANQGSEA. The CDR3 bases are TGCAGCGTTGTAGGATCTAGCGGCTACGAGCAGTACTTC. Residues: CSVVGSSGYEQYF.

The chain recombines TRBV18 with TRBJ2-7; TRBD1 aligns across 10 bases. Trimming took 5 bases from V and 5 from J; bases not matched to a gene: 6. This CDR3 contains 14 residues. Looked up from germline, CDR1 is KGHSH and CDR2 is LQKENI. The CDR3 sequence: CASSVDRGLDEQYF. For the CDR3, the DNA is TGTGCCAGCTCAGTTGACAGGGGGCTGGACGAGCAGTACTTC.